This T cell receptor beta chain was captured by sequencing in a study of shared clonotypes between healthy human individuals. Study overall: Per donor, CD8 memory used one plate, CD8 naive used two, CD4 memory used three and CD4 naive used three.

V was cut by 0 bases and J by 7 bases, with 14 bases left in between. Germline V gene lookup returns CDR1 SGHTS and CDR2 YDEGEE. The length of the CDR3 is 15 residues. Notes on the study in general: Non-shared clonotypes displayed generation probabilities falling below those of clonotypes present in all four donors.

Some clones are missing from TCRdb's copy, which holds only in-frame ones; the method was immunoSEQ multiplex PCR. The profile shows about 2 million clones, approximately 94% of them singletons. Naive CD8 cells comprised CD45RO-negative, CCR7-positively selected cells, excluding terminally differentiated effector memory CD45RA+ cells. Donors, without exception, were Caucasian adults residing in Nashville, Tennessee. Comment on this clone: Antigen specificity is unknown.

The sequence came from a man between 18 and 29 years old in good health. The sequenced sample was naive CD8+ T cells sorted from blood. The gene calls are TRBV5-8 and TRBJ2-4; D gene unclear. For the CDR3, the DNA is TGTGCCAGCAGCTTGGATTTTGGGATTGGGAACATTCAGTACTTC. Its translation: CASSLDFGIGNIQYF.